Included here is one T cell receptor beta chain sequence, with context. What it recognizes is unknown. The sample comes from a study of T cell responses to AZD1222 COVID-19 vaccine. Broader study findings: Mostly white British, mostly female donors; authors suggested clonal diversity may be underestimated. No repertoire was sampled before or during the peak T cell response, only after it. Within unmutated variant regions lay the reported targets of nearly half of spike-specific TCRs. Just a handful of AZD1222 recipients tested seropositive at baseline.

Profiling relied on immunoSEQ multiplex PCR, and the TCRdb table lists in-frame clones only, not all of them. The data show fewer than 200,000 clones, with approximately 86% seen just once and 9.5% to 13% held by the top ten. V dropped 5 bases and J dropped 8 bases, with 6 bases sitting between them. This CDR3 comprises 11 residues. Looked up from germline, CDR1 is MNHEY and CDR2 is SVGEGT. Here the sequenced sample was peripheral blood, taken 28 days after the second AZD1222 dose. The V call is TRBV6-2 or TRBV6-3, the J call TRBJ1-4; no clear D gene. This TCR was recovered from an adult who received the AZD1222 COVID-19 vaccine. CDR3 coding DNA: TGTGCCAGCAGTACCGCAGAAAAACTGTTTTTT. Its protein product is CASSTAEKLFF.